Each of the 25 T cell receptor beta chains below was sequenced from the same sample in a study of OX40 agonist ivuxolimab in advanced cancers. Libraries were prepared by immunoSEQ multiplex PCR; TCRdb keeps only in-frame clonotypes and omits some of them. The table lists more than 75,000 clones, 84% of them singletons. This material consisted of CD4+ or CD8+ T cells sorted from blood, taken in a trial of the OX40 agonist ivuxolimab. Source of these receptors: an adult with an advanced solid tumor such as melanoma, head and neck, liver or kidney cancer.

The chain combines TRBV7-6 with TRBJ1-2; D gene unclear. Trimming took 5 bases from V and 8 from J, leaving 9 bases between them. Germline CDR1 SGHVS, CDR2 FNYEAQ. This CDR3 region has 11 residues. CDR3 in DNA: TGTGCCAGCAGCCACGCCGGCGGCTACACCTTC. This sequence encodes CASSHAGGYTF.

V usage is TRBV7-9 and J usage is TRBJ2-2; D is possibly TRBD1 (6 bases). Trimming cost V 5 bases and J 3 bases, with 16 bases left between them. The V gene's germline CDR1 is SEHNR and CDR2 FQNEAQ (reference sequence). This CDR3 contains 16 residues. In DNA form, the CDR3 reads TGTGCCAGCAGCCCATTCCAGGGGTCCTACACCGGGGAGCTGTTTTTT. The encoded protein is CASSPFQGSYTGELFF.

This clone has a handful of counts. The chain recombines TRBV2 with TRBJ2-2; 11 nucleotides line up with TRBD2. V lost 4 bases, J lost 4 bases, and 11 bases stayed unmatched. This CDR3 spans 18 amino acids. Germline CDR1 is SNHLY and CDR2 is FYNNEI. CDR3 bases: TGTGCCAGCAGTGTCTTGGTAGCGGGAGGGCCGGGCACCGGGGAGCTGTTTTTT. Translated, it gives CASSVLVAGGPGTGELFF. The full variable domain, completed using reference TRBV2 and TRBJ2-2, is EPEVTQTPSHQVTQMGQEVILRCVPISNHLYFYWYRQILGQKVEFLVSFYNNEISEKSEIFDDQFSVERPDGSNFTLKIRSTKLEDSAMYFCASSVLVAGGPGTGELFFGEGSRLTVL.

The chain has TRBV30 and TRBJ2-3; 9 positions agree with TRBD1. CDR1 and CDR2 (germline): GTSNPN, SVGIG (reference sequence). This CDR3 is 17 amino acids long. V shed 2 bases and J 7 bases; nucleotides not matched to a gene: 16. CDR3 amino acids: CAWSTGRTGVGGHTQYF. In DNA form, the CDR3 reads TGTGCCTGGAGTACAGGGCGGACAGGGGTAGGCGGACATACGCAGTATTTT.

The chain carries TRBV27 and TRBJ2-3; 15 bases are a match to TRBD2. V was pared by 5 bases and J by 4 bases, with 4 bases of the junction left unmatched. The germline CDR1 and CDR2 sequences are MNHEY and SMNVEV (reference sequence). The CDR3 spans 16 residues. The CDR3 DNA is TGTGCCAGCAGTCCCCGGACTAGCGGGGGGGCAGATACGCAGTATTTT. This encodes CASSPRTSGGADTQYF.

This clone showed up just a few times. The rearrangement uses TRBV6-6 and TRBJ2-1, with TRBD1 matching over 9 bases. Germline CDR1 and CDR2: MNHNY and SVGAGI (reference sequence). This CDR3 is built from 15 residues. With V trimmed by 2 bases and J by 5 bases, 4 bases remained unmatched. The CDR3 loop is CASSYEGQGNNEQFF. CDR3 bases: TGTGCCAGCAGTTACGAGGGACAGGGTAACAATGAGCAGTTCTTC.

The chain uses TRBV4-1 and TRBJ2-3; 8 bases line up with TRBD2. The CDR3 covers 19 residues. Germline CDR1 and CDR2: MGHRA and YSYEKL. Trimming cost V 0 bases and J 2 bases; bases outside gene matches: 13. The DNA for the CDR3 is TGCGCCAGCAGCCAAGAAGTCAGCGGGGGAGGCAGCTACACAGATACGCAGTATTTT. Residues: CASSQEVSGGGSYTDTQYF.

The genes are TRBV5-8 and TRBJ2-2, with a tentative D call TRBD2 (6 bases). Germline values: CDR1 SGHTS, CDR2 YDEGEE. The CDR3 runs to 14 residues. Trimming took off 0 bases at V and 5 bases at J, with 8 bases between the two ends. The CDR3 here is CASSLGRETGELFF. The CDR3, as DNA: TGTGCCAGCAGCTTGGGCCGGGAGACCGGGGAGCTGTTTTTT. Drawing the rest from reference TRBV5-8 and TRBJ2-2, the complete variable domain is EAGVTQSPTHLIKTRGQQATLRCSPISGHTSVYWYQQALGLGLQFLLWYDEGEERNRGNFPPRFSGRQFPNYSSELNVNALELEDSALYLCASSLGRETGELFFGEGSRLTVL.

This sequence joins TRBV13 and TRBJ2-1; TRBD1 is a possible D gene (6 bases). The CDR3 runs 15 residues. Germline CDR1 reads PRHDT; CDR2 reads FYEKMQ (reference sequence). The ends were cut back, 5 bases at V and 4 bases at J, with 15 bases in the middle. CDR3 in DNA: TGTGCCAGCAGCGGCCGGGACAAAGAATACAATGAGCAGTTCTTC. Translating gives CASSGRDKEYNEQFF.

V and J are TRBV7-9 and TRBJ2-5; 8 bases are shared with TRBD2. The CDR3 is 16 amino acids. Trimming took 5 bases from V and 5 from J; bases not matched to a gene: 13. CDR1 is SEHNR and CDR2 is FQNEAQ in the germline V gene (reference sequence). The CDR3 coding sequence is TGTGCCAGCAGCCCTGCCAGCCGGGGGGGCGGGGAGACCCAGTACTTC. It specifies CASSPASRGGGETQYF.

The chain joins TRBV7-8 to TRBJ2-1; D not certain. Germline V gene lookup returns CDR1 SGHVS and CDR2 FQNEAQ. The germline V and J ends were trimmed by 2 bases and 5 bases, with 10 bases remaining between them. The CDR3 covers 14 residues. CDR3 sequence reads: CASSLLVLHNEQFF. CDR3 in DNA: TGTGCCAGCAGCTTACTAGTCCTTCACAATGAGCAGTTCTTC. Variable domain in full (rest from reference TRBV7-8 and TRBJ2-1): GAGVSQSPRYKVAKRGQDVALRCDPISGHVSLFWYQQALGQGPEFLTYFQNEAQLDKSGLPSDRFFAERPEGSVSTLKIQRTQQEDSAVYLCASSLLVLHNEQFFGPGTRLTVL.

The chain recombines TRBV11-1 with TRBJ2-2, with 8 bases aligning to TRBD1. Germline CDR1 reads SGHAT; CDR2 reads FQDESV (reference sequence). V trimming: 1 base; J trimming: 6 bases; junction bases outside the gene matches: 4. CDR3 length: 15 amino acids. The CDR3 DNA reads as TGTGCCAGCAGCTTAGGCAGGGGGCACGCCGGGGAGCTGTTTTTT. Amino acid sequence: CASSLGRGHAGELFF.

The chain employs TRBV5-8 and TRBJ1-2, with D uncertain. Trimming stripped 4 bases from V and 2 bases from J, with 15 bases between. The CDR3 runs to 15 residues. CDR1 SGHTS and CDR2 YDEGEE come from the germline V gene. In DNA, the CDR3 is TGTGCCAGCAGCCGTACGACCGGGAACAACTATGGCTACACCTTC. This gives the protein CASSRTTGNNYGYTF. Filled out from reference TRBV5-8 and TRBJ1-2, the complete variable domain reads EAGVTQSPTHLIKTRGQQATLRCSPISGHTSVYWYQQALGLGLQFLLWYDEGEERNRGNFPPRFSGRQFPNYSSELNVNALELEDSALYLCASSRTTGNNYGYTFGSGTRLTVV.

The V call is TRBV7-9, the J call TRBJ1-1, with D maybe TRBD1 (6 bases). The CDR3 runs to 17 residues. Germline CDR1 SEHNR, CDR2 FQNEAQ (reference sequence). V lost 8 bases to trimming and J lost 1 base, with 23 bases between them. For the CDR3, the DNA is TGTGCCAGCGGGATAACAGGGTTAGGGTCCGCGAACACTGAAGCTTTCTTT. Translation: CASGITGLGSANTEAFF.

The chain joins TRBV4-2 to TRBJ2-1; 7 bases match TRBD2. Germline loops: CDR1 LGHNA, CDR2 YNFKEQ. Unmatched junction bases numbered 18, after V lost 1 base and J lost 9 bases. The CDR3 totals 18 residues. CDR3 loop: CASSQAARAGSPLSEQFF. In DNA, the CDR3 is TGTGCCAGCAGCCAAGCCGCCCGAGCGGGGTCGCCCTTAAGTGAGCAGTTCTTC.

Only one count was recorded for this clone. Other DNA variants within this sample encode the same CDR3. The V gene is TRBV9, the J gene TRBJ1-2, with D possibly TRBD1 on 5 matching bases. Germline V gene lookup returns CDR1 SGDLS and CDR2 YYNGEE. This CDR3 contains 13 residues. Trimming shortened V by 0 bases and J by 3 bases, and 6 bases separated the two germline ends. The CDR3 DNA follows: TGTGCCAGCAGCGTAGGAGGGGACTATGGCTACACCTTC. This translates into CASSVGGDYGYTF. The full variable domain, its missing parts supplied by reference TRBV9 and TRBJ1-2, is DSGVTQTPKHLITATGQRVTLRCSPRSGDLSVYWYQQSLDQGLQFLIQYYNGEERAKGNILERFSAQQFPDLHSELNLSSLELGDSALYFCASSVGGDYGYTFGSGTRLTVV.

V is TRBV5-1 and J is TRBJ2-5; D possibly uses TRBD1 or TRBD2 (5 bases each). V lost 4 bases to trimming and J lost 1 base, with 14 bases between them. Germline V gene sequence: CDR1 SGHRS, CDR2 YFSETQ. The CDR3 has 15 amino acids. The CDR3: CASSPLSRGQETQYF. The CDR3 DNA is TGCGCCAGCAGCCCCCTCTCGAGGGGCCAAGAGACCCAGTACTTC.

The CDR3 reads CASRSQGADDQPQHF. Here the CDR3 DNA reads TGTGCCAGTAGATCACAGGGGGCCGACGATCAGCCCCAGCATTTT. The chain carries TRBV19 and TRBJ1-5, with 9 bases aligning to TRBD1. The CDR3 length is 15 residues. Unmatched junction bases numbered 8, after V lost 6 bases and J lost 5 bases. Germline CDR1 LNHDA, CDR2 SQIVND (reference sequence).

This chain uses TRBV28 with TRBJ2-7; 9 bases match TRBD1. Trimming cost V 6 bases and J 5 bases; bases outside gene matches: 8. The CDR3 runs 14 residues. In germline, CDR1 is MDHEN, CDR2 SYDVKM. The CDR3 DNA reads as TGTGCCAGCAGCCCTACAGGGGGCGCGGACGAGCAGTACGTC. Translating gives CASSPTGGADEQYV.

V is TRBV28 and J is TRBJ2-2, with D hard to call. V gave up 5 bases and J gave up 6 bases, with 16 bases separating them. The CDR3 extends over 15 amino acids. Germline CDR1 is MDHEN and CDR2 is SYDVKM. In DNA, the CDR3 is TGTGCCAGCAGTCGATCCCTCACCTCGTCCGGGGAGCTGTTTTTT. Translated, it gives CASSRSLTSSGELFF.

This clone has more than one count but fewer than ten. Different DNA sequences within this sample yield the same CDR3. The genes are TRBV19 and TRBJ2-5, with 10 bases aligning to TRBD1. Germline V gene lookup returns CDR1 LNHDA and CDR2 SQIVND (reference sequence). Germline trimming cut 6 bases from V and 5 bases from J; bases unmatched to any gene: 6. The CDR3 spans 14 residues. CDR3 nucleotides: TGTGCCAGTAGAAGGACAGGGGGAAGTGAGACCCAGTACTTC. Translation: CASRRTGGSETQYF.

This chain connects TRBV6-6 to TRBJ1-5; tentatively, D is TRBD1 (5 bases). Per the germline V gene, CDR1 is MNHNY and CDR2 is SVGAGI (reference sequence). V lost 6 bases, J lost 5 bases, and 11 bases lay in between. This CDR3 has 13 residues. The CDR3 here is CASRLGGDQPQHF. DNA of the CDR3: TGTGCCAGCAGACTGGGGGGGGATCAGCCCCAGCATTTT.

As regards this clone: One end of the junction fails to match germline, which may point to a read error. The chain carries TRBV10-3 and TRBJ1-2; a weak D match, TRBD1 (6 bases). The CDR3 is 17 amino acids. Looked up from germline, CDR1 is ENHRY and CDR2 is SYGVKD. The CDR3 DNA reads TGTGCCAGCAGTTACAAGACAGGCGCCCTATTTAACTATGGCTACACCTTC. Encoded protein: CASSYKTGALFNYGYTF.

V is TRBV27 and J is TRBJ2-1; 13 bases fit TRBD2. Germline V gives CDR1 MNHEY, CDR2 SMNVEV (reference sequence). The CDR3 is made up of 17 amino acids. V was clipped by 3 bases and J by 6 bases; unmatched bases: 8. The CDR3 sequence is CASSLLWTSGGSNEQFF. Written as DNA, the CDR3 is TGTGCCAGCAGTTTGCTCTGGACTAGCGGGGGTTCCAATGAGCAGTTCTTC.

The chain has TRBV27 and TRBJ2-3, with D tentatively TRBD1 or TRBD2 (5 bases each). From germline, CDR1 is MNHEY and CDR2 SMNVEV (reference sequence). The CDR3 has 15 residues. Trimming removed 0 bases at V and 2 bases at J, with 9 bases between. The CDR3 DNA is TGTGCCAGCAGTTTATCGGGGCGGGCCACAGATACGCAGTATTTT. Encoded protein: CASSLSGRATDTQYF.